These T cell receptor beta chains were read from a single sample in a study of vaccination and CD4 T cells after COVID-19. Using its own MiXCR run on the PCR reads, TCRdb lists one record per CDR3 protein. The table includes more than 9,500 distinct CDR3 sequences, around 53% detected once. What these receptors recognize is not known. Sequencing input: CD4+ T cells from blood, cultured in vitro. These receptors originate from a human donor who had recovered from COVID-19. Each CDR3 is given with its conserved first and last residue. Each record gives: D gene, clone size, J gene, V gene, CDR3 DNA, CDR3 protein. A D gene is named only where the DNA matches it firmly. Part of the rows lack a size; the others show once, few, many or a class for expanded clones.

TRBD2	.	TRBJ2-7	TRBV6-1	TGTGCCAGTTCTGGGACTAGCGGCTACGAGCAGTACTTC	CASSGTSGYEQYF
.	.	TRBJ2-5	TRBV12-5	TGTGCTAGTGGTCTAGCGTTCGCCGAGACCCAGTACTTC	CASGLAFAETQYF
.	.	TRBJ2-1	TRBV6-7	TGTGCCAGCAGTTACTCGGACCTCCGGAATGAGCAGTTCTTC	CASSYSDLRNEQFF
TRBD2	.	TRBJ2-2	TRBV15	TGTGCCACCAGCAGAGATAGGCTAGCGGGAGGGACCGGGGAGCTGTTTTTT	CATSRDRLAGGTGELFF
TRBD2	few	TRBJ2-3	TRBV20-1	TGCAGTGCTCCTCAGGAGCGGGGGAGCACAAATACGCAGTATTTT	CSAPQERGSTNTQYF
.	.	TRBJ1-5	TRBV30	TGTGCTTCGGGCGTTGATCAGCCCCAGCATTTT	CASGVDQPQHF
.	.	TRBJ2-7	TRBV7-9	TGTGCCAGCAGCTTATCAGGGGACCCCTACGAGCAGTACTTC	CASSLSGDPYEQYF
.	.	TRBJ2-7	TRBV19	TGTGCCAGTAGTATAGGTGGCGGAACCTACGAGCAGTACTTC	CASSIGGGTYEQYF
.	.	TRBJ2-1	TRBV11-3	TGTGCCAGCAGCGCCCCGTGGATCTCCTACAATGAGCAGTTCTTC	CASSAPWISYNEQFF
TRBD2	.	TRBJ2-7	TRBV28	TGTGCCAGCAGACTGTCGGGAGGTTATACCTCCTACGAGCAGTACTTC	CASRLSGGYTSYEQYF
.	few	TRBJ1-2	TRBV6-1	TGTGCCAGCAGTACAAGGACAGCGCCTAACTATGGCTACACCTTC	CASSTRTAPNYGYTF
.	few	TRBJ1-2	TRBV6-5	TGTGCCAGCAGTTACTCGACCTTAGGACAGTATGGCTACACCTTC	CASSYSTLGQYGYTF
.	few	TRBJ2-1	TRBV15	TGTGCCACCAGCAGAGATCAAGCGGATGAGCAGTTCTTC	CATSRDQADEQFF
TRBD2	.	TRBJ2-1	TRBV12-3/TRBV12-4	TGTGCCAGCAGTCCTAGTTCTAGCGGGGGGCATAAGCAGTTCTTC	CASSPSSSGGHKQFF
.	.	TRBJ2-7	TRBV7-9	TGTGCCAGCAGCTTAGGGGGCGGGGCCCGGGACGAGCAGTACTTC	CASSLGGGARDEQYF
TRBD1	.	TRBJ1-6	TRBV12-3/TRBV12-4	TGTGCCAGCAGTTTAAGACAGGGTAATTCACCCCTCCACTTT	CASSLRQGNSPLHF
TRBD2	.	TRBJ2-5	TRBV20-1	TGCAGTGCTAGAGAGGGGACTAGCGGGGAAGAGACCCAGTACTTC	CSAREGTSGEETQYF
.	.	TRBJ1-6	TRBV19	TGTGCCAGTAGTTCTTCTGGCCGAAAAAGTTCACCCCTCCACTTT	CASSSSGRKSSPLHF
.	few	TRBJ1-1	TRBV19	TGTGCCAGTAGTTCTATAGGACTGAACACTGAAGCTTTCTTT	CASSSIGLNTEAFF
.	.	TRBJ2-3	TRBV6-1	TGTGCCGGACGGAATACTGGCACAGATACGCAGTATTTT	CAGRNTGTDTQYF
.	.	TRBJ2-7	TRBV29-1	TGCAGCGTGGGGACCCAGAGCTCCTACGAGCAGTACTTC	CSVGTQSSYEQYF
.	.	TRBJ2-5	TRBV11-2	TGTGCCAGCAGCCAAGGGCGCGGGGCCCAGGGGACCCAGTACTTC	CASSQGRGAQGTQYF
.	once	TRBJ1-1	TRBV18	TGTGCCAGCTCCCCACAAGGACCGACTGAAGCTTTCTTT	CASSPQGPTEAFF
.	.	TRBJ2-7	TRBV19	TGTGCCAGTAGTATCGAGTTAACCTACGAGCAGTACTTC	CASSIELTYEQYF
.	.	TRBJ2-3	TRBV6-1	TGTGCCAGCAGTCCCGACAGGACTGGCACAGATACGCAGTATTTT	CASSPDRTGTDTQYF
TRBD1	.	TRBJ1-2	TRBV7-9	TGTGCCAGCAGCTTAGACAGGGGAGAACATGGCTACACCTTC	CASSLDRGEHGYTF
TRBD2	.	TRBJ2-1	TRBV6-1	TGTGCCAGCAGCGGGGGTAGCGGGAGTTCCTACAATGAGCAGTTCTTC	CASSGGSGSSYNEQFF
.	.	TRBJ2-7	TRBV19	TGTGCCAGTAGTATTCGACTAGAGGTCTCCGAGCAGTACTTC	CASSIRLEVSEQYF
.	.	TRBJ1-6	TRBV7-9	TGTGCCAGCAGCTTAGGGAGGACCAGTAATTCACCCCTCCACTTT	CASSLGRTSNSPLHF
.	.	TRBJ1-2	TRBV6-1	TGTGCCAGCAGTCCCACAAACTATGGCTACACCTTC	CASSPTNYGYTF
TRBD2	few	TRBJ2-4	TRBV19	TGTGCCAGTACGGACCGTCCCCCGGGACTAGCGGGTCTACGGGCCAAAAACATTCAGTACTTC	CASTDRPPGLAGLRAKNIQYF
.	.	TRBJ2-3	TRBV27	TGTGCCAGCAGCCGCACGGACGGCTCGGATACGCAGTATTTT	CASSRTDGSDTQYF
.	.	TRBJ2-7	TRBV5-1	TGCGCCAGCAGCTCGGGACGGGGCTACGAGCAGTACTTC	CASSSGRGYEQYF
.	.	TRBJ1-2	TRBV20-1	TGCAGTGCTACCTCAGCAGGGGACTATGGCTACACCTTC	CSATSAGDYGYTF
.	.	TRBJ1-5	TRBV9	TGTGCCAGCAGCGTCACAGGACAGCCCCATCAGCCCCAGCATTTT	CASSVTGQPHQPQHF
TRBD2	.	TRBJ2-7	TRBV7-3	TGTGCCAGCAGCCTCCGCGGGAGGGGATACGAGCAGTACTTC	CASSLRGRGYEQYF
.	few	TRBJ1-5	TRBV21-1	TGTGCCAGCAGCATAGGATGGGGTCAGCCCCAGCATTTT	CASSIGWGQPQHF
TRBD1	.	TRBJ2-5	TRBV20-1	TGCAGTGCCAAAACGACAGGGATGACAGAGACCCAGTACTTC	CSAKTTGMTETQYF
.	.	TRBJ1-3	TRBV7-2	TGTGCCAGCAGCTTGGGGCAAAGGGCGGCTGGAAACACCATATATTTT	CASSLGQRAAGNTIYF
.	.	TRBJ2-7	TRBV20-1	TGCAGTGCTACTTCTATGAGGGACTCCAAAACTTACGAGCAGTACTTC	CSATSMRDSKTYEQYF
TRBD1	.	TRBJ2-7	TRBV7-2	TGTGCCAGCAGCCGACAGGGGACCTACGAGCAGTACTTC	CASSRQGTYEQYF
.	few	TRBJ2-5	TRBV14	TGTGCCAGCAGCCAAGATGTCCAGGGAACCCAGTACTTC	CASSQDVQGTQYF
TRBD1	.	TRBJ1-1	TRBV20-1	TGCAGTGCAACGACAGGACAGGGTGGGGCTGAAGCTTTCTTT	CSATTGQGGAEAFF
.	few	TRBJ2-5	TRBV20-1	TGCAGTGCTTACCGAGGGCAGGGAGAGACCCAGTACTTC	CSAYRGQGETQYF
.	few	TRBJ2-6	TRBV20-1	TGCAGTGCTAGAGTCAACATTCTGGCAGGGAAAAACTCTGGGGCCAACGTCCTGACTTTC	CSARVNILAGKNSGANVLTF
TRBD1	.	TRBJ1-1	TRBV5-1	TGCGCCAGCTCCAGGCAGGGGGGGACTGAAGCTTTCTTT	CASSRQGGTEAFF
TRBD2	.	TRBJ2-1	TRBV4-2	TGTGCCAGCAGCCAAGATAGCGGGGGCTCCTACAATGAGCAGTTCTTC	CASSQDSGGSYNEQFF
.	.	TRBJ1-2	TRBV7-3	TGTGCCAGCAGCTCGGACGGCACCTATGGCTACACCTTC	CASSSDGTYGYTF
TRBD2	.	TRBJ2-1	TRBV7-6	TGTGCCAGCAGTGGACTAGCGGGAGCGCGATCCTACAATGAGCAGTTCTTC	CASSGLAGARSYNEQFF
.	.	TRBJ1-5	TRBV6-1	TGTGCCAGCAGGCAGACGGTATGGGGCAATCAGCCCCAGCATTTT	CASRQTVWGNQPQHF
.	.	TRBJ1-5	TRBV19	TGTGCCAGTAGTATAGCGGGGCCACTGAGCAATCAGCCCCAGCATTTT	CASSIAGPLSNQPQHF
TRBD1	.	TRBJ1-2	TRBV7-9	TGTGCCAGCAGCTCCCTGAGGAAGGACAGGGAAGCTAACTATGGCTACACCTTC	CASSSLRKDREANYGYTF
.	.	TRBJ1-2	TRBV19	TGTGCCAGTAGTCTCCCCCCGGGGGCAGGGAGGCACGGCTACACCTTC	CASSLPPGAGRHGYTF
.	few	TRBJ1-3	TRBV6-1	TGTGCCAGCAGTGAAGGTAGGGCGTCTGGAAACACCATATATTTT	CASSEGRASGNTIYF
.	few	TRBJ1-3	TRBV6-5	TGTGCCAGCAGTTACTTTCCAGGGAACGGAGGCGGCACCATATATTTT	CASSYFPGNGGGTIYF
.	.	TRBJ2-1	TRBV19	TGTGCCAGTAGTATGATACAGGGTTTTAGCGATGAGCAGTTCTTC	CASSMIQGFSDEQFF
.	.	TRBJ1-1	TRBV10-1	TGCGCCAGCAGCCAAGGATTGAACACTGAAGCTTTCTTT	CASSQGLNTEAFF
TRBD2	.	TRBJ2-7	TRBV24-1	TGTGCCACCAGTGACGGCGGACTAGCGGGAGGATACGAGCAGTACTTC	CATSDGGLAGGYEQYF
.	.	TRBJ1-1	TRBV7-6	TGTGCCAGCAGCAAAGGGACACCCTACCTGGGGACTGAAGCTTTCTTT	CASSKGTPYLGTEAFF
TRBD1	few	TRBJ1-1	TRBV7-3	TGTGCCAGCAGCTTAGAGGGGGCGTATCCTGAAGCTTTCTTT	CASSLEGAYPEAFF